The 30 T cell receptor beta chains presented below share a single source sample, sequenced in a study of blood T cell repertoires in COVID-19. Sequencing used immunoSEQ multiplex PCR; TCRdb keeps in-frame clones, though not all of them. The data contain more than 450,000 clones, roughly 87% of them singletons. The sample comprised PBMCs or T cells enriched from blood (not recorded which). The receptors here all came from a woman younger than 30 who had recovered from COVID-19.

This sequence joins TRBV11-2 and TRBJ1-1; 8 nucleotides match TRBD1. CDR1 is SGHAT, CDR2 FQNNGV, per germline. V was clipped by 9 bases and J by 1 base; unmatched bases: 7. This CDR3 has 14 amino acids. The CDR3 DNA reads TGTGCCAGTGACAGGGGAAGGGGGAACACTGAAGCTTTCTTT. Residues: CASDRGRGNTEAFF.

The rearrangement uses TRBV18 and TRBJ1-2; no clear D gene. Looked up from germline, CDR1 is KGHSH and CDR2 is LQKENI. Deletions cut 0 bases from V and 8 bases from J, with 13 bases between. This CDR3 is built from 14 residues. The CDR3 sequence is CASSPPGGGSGYTF. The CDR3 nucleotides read TGTGCCAGCTCACCACCGGGTGGAGGGTCCGGCTACACCTTC. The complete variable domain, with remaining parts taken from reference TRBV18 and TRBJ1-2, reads NAGVMQNPRHLVRRRGQEARLRCSPMKGHSHVYWYRQLPEEGLKFMVYLQKENIIDESGMPKERFSAEFPKEGPSILRIQQVVRGDSAAYFCASSPPGGGSGYTFGSGTRLTVV.

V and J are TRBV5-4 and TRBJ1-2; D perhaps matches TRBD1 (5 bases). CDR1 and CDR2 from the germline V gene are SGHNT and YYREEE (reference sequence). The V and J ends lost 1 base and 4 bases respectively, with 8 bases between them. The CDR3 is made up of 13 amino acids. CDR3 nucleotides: TGTGCCAGCAGCTTGTGGGGCAGCTATGGCTACACCTTC. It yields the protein CASSLWGSYGYTF.

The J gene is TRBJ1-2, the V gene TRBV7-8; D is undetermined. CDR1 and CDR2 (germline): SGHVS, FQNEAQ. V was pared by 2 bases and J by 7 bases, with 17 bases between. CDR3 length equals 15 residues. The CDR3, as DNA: TGTGCCAGCAGCTTAACTCCTTCTGGAGGAGGTGGCTACACCTTC. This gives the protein CASSLTPSGGGGYTF.

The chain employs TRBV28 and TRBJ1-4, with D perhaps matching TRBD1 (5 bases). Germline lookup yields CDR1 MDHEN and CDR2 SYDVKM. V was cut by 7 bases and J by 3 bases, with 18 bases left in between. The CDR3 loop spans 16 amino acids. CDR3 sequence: CASTPGGAGSNEKLFF. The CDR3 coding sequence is TGTGCCAGCACTCCGGGTGGGGCAGGCTCTAATGAAAAACTGTTTTTT.

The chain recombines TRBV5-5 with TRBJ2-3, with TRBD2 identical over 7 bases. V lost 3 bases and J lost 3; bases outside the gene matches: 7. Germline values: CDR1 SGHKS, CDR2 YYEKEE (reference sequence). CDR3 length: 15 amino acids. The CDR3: CASSYGLGTTDTQYF. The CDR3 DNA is TGTGCCAGCAGCTACGGACTAGGCACGACAGATACGCAGTATTTT.

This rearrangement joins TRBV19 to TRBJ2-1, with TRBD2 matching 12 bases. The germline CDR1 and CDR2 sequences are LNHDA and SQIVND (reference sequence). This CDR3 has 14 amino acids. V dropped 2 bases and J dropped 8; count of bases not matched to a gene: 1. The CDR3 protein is CASSISSGGDEQFF. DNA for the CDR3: TGTGCCAGTAGTATATCTAGCGGGGGGGATGAGCAGTTCTTC.

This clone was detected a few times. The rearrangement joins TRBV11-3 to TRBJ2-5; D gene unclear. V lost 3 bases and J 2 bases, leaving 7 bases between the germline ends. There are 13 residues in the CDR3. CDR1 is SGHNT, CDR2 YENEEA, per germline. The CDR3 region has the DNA TGTGCCAGCAGCTTCTCCTTACAAGAGACCCAGTACTTC. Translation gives CASSFSLQETQYF.

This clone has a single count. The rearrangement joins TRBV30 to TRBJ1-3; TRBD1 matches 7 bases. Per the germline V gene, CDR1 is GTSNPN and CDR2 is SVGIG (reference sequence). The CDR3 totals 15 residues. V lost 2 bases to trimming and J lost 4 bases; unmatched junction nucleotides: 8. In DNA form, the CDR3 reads TGTGCCTGGAGTTACGAGAGACAGGGAGGAAACACCATATATTTT. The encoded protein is CAWSYERQGGNTIYF.

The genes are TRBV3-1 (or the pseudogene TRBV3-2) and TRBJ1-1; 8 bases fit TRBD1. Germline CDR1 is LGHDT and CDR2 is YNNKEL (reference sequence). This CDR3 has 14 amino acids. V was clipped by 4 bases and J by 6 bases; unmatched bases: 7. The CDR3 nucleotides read TGTGCCAGCAGCCGGGTGGACAGGGTGGCTGAAGCTTTCTTT. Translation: CASSRVDRVAEAFF.

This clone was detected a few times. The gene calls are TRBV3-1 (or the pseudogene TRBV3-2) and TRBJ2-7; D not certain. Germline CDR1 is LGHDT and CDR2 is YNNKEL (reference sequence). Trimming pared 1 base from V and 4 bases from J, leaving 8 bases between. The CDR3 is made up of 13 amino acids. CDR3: CASSQGERYEQYF. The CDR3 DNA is TGTGCCAGCAGCCAAGGAGAGAGGTACGAGCAGTACTTC.

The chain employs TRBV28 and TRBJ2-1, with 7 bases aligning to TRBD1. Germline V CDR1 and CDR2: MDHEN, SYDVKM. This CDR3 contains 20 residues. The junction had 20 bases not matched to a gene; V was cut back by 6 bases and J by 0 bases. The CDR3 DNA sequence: TGTGCCAGCAGGCCCCGGAATCGACAGGGCCGCCCTAGCTCCTACAATGAGCAGTTCTTC. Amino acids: CASRPRNRQGRPSSYNEQFF.

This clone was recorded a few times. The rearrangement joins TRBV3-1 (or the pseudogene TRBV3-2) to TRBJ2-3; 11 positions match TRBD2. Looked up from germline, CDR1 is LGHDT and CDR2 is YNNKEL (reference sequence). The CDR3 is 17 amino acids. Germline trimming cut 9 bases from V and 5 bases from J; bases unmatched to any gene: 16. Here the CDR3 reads CASQNSGGGSAGDTQYF. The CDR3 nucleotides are TGTGCCAGTCAGAATAGCGGGGGGGGATCAGCGGGAGATACGCAGTATTTT.

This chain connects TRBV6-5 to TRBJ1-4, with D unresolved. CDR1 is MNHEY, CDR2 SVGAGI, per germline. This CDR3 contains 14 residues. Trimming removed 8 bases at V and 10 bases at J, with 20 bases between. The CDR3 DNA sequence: TGTGCCAGCTGCCTTCTACCGCAGGCGGGAAAACTGTTTTTT. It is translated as CASCLLPQAGKLFF.

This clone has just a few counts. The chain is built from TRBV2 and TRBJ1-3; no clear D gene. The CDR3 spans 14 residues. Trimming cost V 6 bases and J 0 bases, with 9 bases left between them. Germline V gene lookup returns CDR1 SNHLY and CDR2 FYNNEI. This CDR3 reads CASRQIDSGNTIYF. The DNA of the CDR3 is TGTGCCAGCAGGCAAATAGACTCTGGAAACACCATATATTTT.

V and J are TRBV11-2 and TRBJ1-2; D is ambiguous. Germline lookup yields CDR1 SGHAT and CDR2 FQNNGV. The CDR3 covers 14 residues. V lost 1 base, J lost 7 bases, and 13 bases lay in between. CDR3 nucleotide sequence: TGTGCCAGCAGCTTAGCGAGAGGCTCCTCTGGCTACACCTTC. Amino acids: CASSLARGSSGYTF.

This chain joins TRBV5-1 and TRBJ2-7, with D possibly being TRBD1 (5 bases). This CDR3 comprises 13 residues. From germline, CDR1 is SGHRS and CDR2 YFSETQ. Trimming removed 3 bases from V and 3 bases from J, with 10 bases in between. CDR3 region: CASSSDSLYEQYF. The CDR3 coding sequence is TGCGCCAGCAGCTCCGACAGCCTCTACGAGCAGTACTTC.

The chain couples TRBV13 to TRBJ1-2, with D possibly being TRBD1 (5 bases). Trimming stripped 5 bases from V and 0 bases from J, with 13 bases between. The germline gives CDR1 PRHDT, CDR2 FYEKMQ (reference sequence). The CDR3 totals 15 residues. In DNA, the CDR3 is TGTGCCAGCAGCCCGGCGAGACAGTCTAACTATGGCTACACCTTC. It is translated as CASSPARQSNYGYTF.

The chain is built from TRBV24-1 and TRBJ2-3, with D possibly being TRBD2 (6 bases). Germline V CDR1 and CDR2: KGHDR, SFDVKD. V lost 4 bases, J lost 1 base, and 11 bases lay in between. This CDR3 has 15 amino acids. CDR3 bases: TGTGCCACCAGTGACCCTAGCGCCGGCACAGATACGCAGTATTTT. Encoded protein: CATSDPSAGTDTQYF.

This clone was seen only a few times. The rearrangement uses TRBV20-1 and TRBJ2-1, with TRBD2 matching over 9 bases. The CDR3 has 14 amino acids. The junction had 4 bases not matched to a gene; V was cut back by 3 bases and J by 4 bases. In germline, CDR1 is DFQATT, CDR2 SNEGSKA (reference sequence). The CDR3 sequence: CSASGGGGYNEQFF. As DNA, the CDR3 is TGCAGTGCTAGTGGCGGGGGGGGATACAATGAGCAGTTCTTC.

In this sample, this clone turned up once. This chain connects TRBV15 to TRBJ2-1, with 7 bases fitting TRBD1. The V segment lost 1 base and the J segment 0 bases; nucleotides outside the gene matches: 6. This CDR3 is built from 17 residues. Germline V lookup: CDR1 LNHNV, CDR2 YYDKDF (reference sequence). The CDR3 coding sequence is TGTGCCACCAGCAGAGGGACAGGTAGCGTCTCCTACAATGAGCAGTTCTTC. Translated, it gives CATSRGTGSVSYNEQFF.

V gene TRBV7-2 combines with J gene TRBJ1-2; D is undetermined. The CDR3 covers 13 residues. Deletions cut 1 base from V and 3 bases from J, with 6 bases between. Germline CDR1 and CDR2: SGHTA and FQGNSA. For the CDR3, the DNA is TGTGCCAGCAGCTTAGTGGCAGACTATGGCTACACCTTC. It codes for CASSLVADYGYTF. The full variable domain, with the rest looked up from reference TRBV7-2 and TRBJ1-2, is GAGVSQSPSNKVTEKGKDVELRCDPISGHTALYWYRQSLGQGLEFLIYFQGNSAPDKSGLPSDRFSAERTGGSVSTLTIQRTQQEDSAVYLCASSLVADYGYTFGSGTRLTVV.

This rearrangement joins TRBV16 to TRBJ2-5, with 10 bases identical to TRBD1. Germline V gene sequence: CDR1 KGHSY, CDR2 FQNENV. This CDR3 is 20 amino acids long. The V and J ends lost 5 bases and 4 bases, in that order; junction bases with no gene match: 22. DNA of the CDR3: TGTGCCAGCAGCAAATTTGATAGGGTAGGGACAGGGGTGTACGGAGAGACCCAGTACTTC. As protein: CASSKFDRVGTGVYGETQYF.

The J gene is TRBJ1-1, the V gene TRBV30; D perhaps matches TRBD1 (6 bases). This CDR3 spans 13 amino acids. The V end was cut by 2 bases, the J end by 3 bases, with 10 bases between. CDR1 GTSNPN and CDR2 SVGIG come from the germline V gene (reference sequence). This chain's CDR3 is CAWSRGSDTEAFF. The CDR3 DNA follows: TGTGCCTGGAGTAGGGGGTCTGACACTGAAGCTTTCTTT.

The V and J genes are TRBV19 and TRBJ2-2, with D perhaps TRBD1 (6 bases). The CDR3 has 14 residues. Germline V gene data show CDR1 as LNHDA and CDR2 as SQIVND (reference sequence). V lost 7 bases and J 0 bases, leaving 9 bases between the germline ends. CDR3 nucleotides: TGTGCCAGTAAGGGGGATACGAACACCGGGGAGCTGTTTTTT. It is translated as CASKGDTNTGELFF.

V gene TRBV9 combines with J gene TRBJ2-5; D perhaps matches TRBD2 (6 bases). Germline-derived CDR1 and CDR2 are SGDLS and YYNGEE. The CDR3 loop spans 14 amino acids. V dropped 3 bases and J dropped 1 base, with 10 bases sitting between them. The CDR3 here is CASSARTTQETQYF. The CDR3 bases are TGTGCCAGCAGCGCTAGGACTACCCAAGAGACCCAGTACTTC.

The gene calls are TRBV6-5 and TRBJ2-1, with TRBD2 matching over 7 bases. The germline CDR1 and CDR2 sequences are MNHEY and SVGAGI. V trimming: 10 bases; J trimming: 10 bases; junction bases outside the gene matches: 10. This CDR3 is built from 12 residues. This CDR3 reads CATAVGGGEQFF. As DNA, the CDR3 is TGTGCCACGGCCGTGGGGGGAGGGGAGCAGTTCTTC.

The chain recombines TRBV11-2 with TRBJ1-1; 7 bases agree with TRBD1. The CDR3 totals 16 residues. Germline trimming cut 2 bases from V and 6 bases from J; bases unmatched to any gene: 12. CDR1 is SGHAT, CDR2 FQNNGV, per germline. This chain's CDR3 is CASSLSSPGGLAEAFF. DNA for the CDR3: TGTGCCAGCAGCTTATCTAGCCCAGGGGGTTTGGCTGAAGCTTTCTTT.

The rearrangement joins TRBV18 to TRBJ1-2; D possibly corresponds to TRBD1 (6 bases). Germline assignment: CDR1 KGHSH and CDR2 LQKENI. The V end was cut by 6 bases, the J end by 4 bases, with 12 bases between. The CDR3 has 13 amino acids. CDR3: CASSTGNVYGYTF. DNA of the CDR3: TGTGCCAGCTCTACAGGGAACGTCTATGGCTACACCTTC. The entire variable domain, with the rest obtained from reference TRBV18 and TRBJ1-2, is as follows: NAGVMQNPRHLVRRRGQEARLRCSPMKGHSHVYWYRQLPEEGLKFMVYLQKENIIDESGMPKERFSAEFPKEGPSILRIQQVVRGDSAAYFCASSTGNVYGYTFGSGTRLTVV.

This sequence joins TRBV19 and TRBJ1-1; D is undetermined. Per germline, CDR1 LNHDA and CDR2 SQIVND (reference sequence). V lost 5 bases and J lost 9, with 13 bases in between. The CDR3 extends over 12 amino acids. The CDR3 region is CASSPFEEKAFF. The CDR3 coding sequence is TGTGCCAGTAGTCCCTTTGAGGAGAAAGCTTTCTTT.